These 9 T cell receptor beta chains originate from one sample sequenced in a study of OX40 agonist ivuxolimab in advanced cancers. The table came from immunoSEQ multiplex PCR; TCRdb's copy has only in-frame clones and leaves some out. In the table there are 50,000 to 55,000 clones, approximately 90% of which are singletons. The input for sequencing was CD4+ or CD8+ T cells sorted from blood, taken in a trial of the OX40 agonist ivuxolimab. Receptor source: an adult with an advanced solid tumor such as melanoma, head and neck, liver or kidney cancer.

The chain employs TRBV5-1 and TRBJ2-2; 13 bases align to TRBD2. Germline lookup yields CDR1 SGHRS and CDR2 YFSETQ. The ends lost 0 bases at V and 2 bases at J; junction bases unmatched: 7. The CDR3 loop spans 19 amino acids. CDR3 bases: TGCGCCAGCAGCTTGGTTCCACTAGCGGGAGGGCCCAACACCGGGGAGCTGTTTTTT. This gives the protein CASSLVPLAGGPNTGELFF.

The chain joins TRBV5-1 to TRBJ2-7; 10 bases match TRBD1. The CDR3 is 16 amino acids. Germline trimming cut 4 bases from V and 1 base from J; bases unmatched to any gene: 8. Germline V gene lookup returns CDR1 SGHRS and CDR2 YFSETQ. In DNA, the CDR3 is TGCGCCAGCAGCCCTTTGACAGGGGGCGGGTCCTACGAGCAGTACTTC. This encodes CASSPLTGGGSYEQYF.

This clone showed up just once. V usage is TRBV10-3 and J usage is TRBJ2-1; 7 bases agree with TRBD2. With V trimmed by 6 bases and J by 9 bases, 8 bases remained unmatched. The germline gives CDR1 ENHRY, CDR2 SYGVKD. The CDR3 consists of 13 residues. The CDR3, as DNA: TGTGCCATCAGAAGCGGGGAGTATACTGAGCAGTTCTTC. Encoded protein: CAIRSGEYTEQFF.

The chain couples TRBV29-1 to TRBJ2-7; tentatively, D is TRBD2 (5 bases). Germline values: CDR1 SQVTM, CDR2 ANQGSEA. The CDR3 has 13 amino acids. Trimming shortened V by 4 bases and J by 6 bases, and 16 bases separated the two germline ends. The CDR3 protein is CSVGRGQVGEQYF. The CDR3 nucleotides are TGCAGCGTTGGCCGGGGTCAGGTTGGCGAGCAGTACTTC.

This chain joins TRBV18 and TRBJ1-6; no clear D gene. The CDR3 loop spans 15 amino acids. V lost 2 bases, J lost 10 bases, and 15 bases lay in between. Per germline, CDR1 KGHSH and CDR2 LQKENI. CDR3 in DNA: TGTGCCAGCTCACCAGCAGGTCCCTTTGAGTCACCCCTCCACTTT. It is translated as CASSPAGPFESPLHF. The full variable domain, in which reference TRBV18 and TRBJ1-6 provide the parts outside the CDR3, is NAGVMQNPRHLVRRRGQEARLRCSPMKGHSHVYWYRQLPEEGLKFMVYLQKENIIDESGMPKERFSAEFPKEGPSILRIQQVVRGDSAAYFCASSPAGPFESPLHFGNGTRLTVT.

This chain uses TRBV11-2 with TRBJ1-6; no reliable D call. Germline assignment: CDR1 SGHAT and CDR2 FQNNGV. CDR3 size: 14 residues. V lost 0 bases and J 7 bases, leaving 7 bases between the germline ends. CDR3 sequence (DNA): TGTGCCAGCAGCTTAGAACGGGCGAATTCACCCCTCCACTTT. Encoded protein: CASSLERANSPLHF.

This clone was detected only once. The V gene is TRBV27, the J gene TRBJ2-3, with D maybe TRBD1 (5 bases). Trimming left V 5 bases short and J 3 bases short, with 12 bases between. Germline lookup yields CDR1 MNHEY and CDR2 SMNVEV (reference sequence). The CDR3 runs 14 residues. The CDR3 loop is CASSRPSGTDTQYF. In DNA, the CDR3 is TGTGCCAGCAGTCGACCCTCAGGGACAGATACGCAGTATTTT.

V and J are TRBV7-9 and TRBJ2-7; 8 nucleotides align to TRBD1. Germline lookup yields CDR1 SEHNR and CDR2 FQNEAQ (reference sequence). The trim removed 5 bases at V and 6 bases at J, leaving 21 bases unmatched. This CDR3 comprises 18 residues. CDR3 DNA sequence: TGTGCCAGCAGCGAAAAAGTAGGGCAGGGGGCATTCTCTGTCGAGCAGTACTTC. It yields the protein CASSEKVGQGAFSVEQYF.

The chain uses TRBV6-1 and TRBJ2-5, with unresolved D. CDR1 and CDR2 (germline): MNHNS, SASEGT. CDR3 length equals 12 residues. Trimming cost V 2 bases and J 4 bases, with 5 bases left between them. CDR3: CASSETAETQYF. The DNA of the CDR3 is TGTGCCAGCAGTGAAACGGCAGAGACCCAGTACTTC.